What follows are 14 T cell receptor beta chains derived from one specimen sequenced in a study of blood T cell repertoires in COVID-19. Some clones are missing from TCRdb's copy, which holds only in-frame ones; the method was immunoSEQ multiplex PCR. The data contain 180,000 or so clones, approximately 86% of them singletons. Material for sequencing was peripheral blood. The receptors derive from a man in his 60s with acute or convalescent COVID-19.

The chain links TRBV2 to TRBJ1-1, with 11 bases identical to TRBD1. J lost 5 bases, V lost 7 bases, and 3 bases had no gene match. This CDR3 has 13 residues. Germline lookup yields CDR1 SNHLY and CDR2 FYNNEI. CDR3 in DNA: TGTGCCAGCAAGGGGACAGGGGGGACTGAAGCTTTCTTT. This codes for CASKGTGGTEAFF.

This sequence joins TRBV6-1 and TRBJ1-2; D remains unclear. Per the germline V gene, CDR1 is MNHNS and CDR2 is SASEGT. V lost 1 base, J lost 8 bases, and 11 bases lay in between. This CDR3 is 13 amino acids long. CDR3 sequence: CASSEGLSEGYTF. The CDR3 DNA is TGTGCCAGCAGTGAAGGACTCTCAGAGGGCTACACCTTC.

This chain uses TRBV19 with TRBJ2-3, with TRBD2 matching over 7 bases. Germline V gene sequence: CDR1 LNHDA, CDR2 SQIVND (reference sequence). The ends lost 9 bases at V and 3 bases at J; junction bases unmatched: 9. There are 14 residues in the CDR3. The CDR3 spells CASRPGLLTDTQYF. In DNA, the CDR3 is TGTGCCAGCAGACCGGGACTACTAACAGATACGCAGTATTTT.

The rearrangement uses TRBV5-4 and TRBJ2-3; D possibly corresponds to TRBD2 (6 bases). Germline CDR1 reads SGHNT; CDR2 reads YYREEE (reference sequence). Trimming removed 3 bases at V and 1 base at J, with 15 bases between. This CDR3 comprises 16 residues. This CDR3 reads CASSSPRLGRTDTQYF. The CDR3 nucleotides read TGTGCCAGCAGCTCTCCTCGACTAGGGCGCACAGATACGCAGTATTTT. The full variable domain, its missing parts supplied by reference TRBV5-4 and TRBJ2-3, is ETGVTQSPTHLIKTRGQQVTLRCSSQSGHNTVSWYQQALGQGPQFIFQYYREEENGRGNFPPRFSGLQFPNYSSELNVNALELDDSALYLCASSSPRLGRTDTQYFGPGTRLTVL.

The gene calls are TRBV5-1 and TRBJ1-6, with 7 bases aligning to TRBD1. In germline, CDR1 is SGHRS, CDR2 YFSETQ. This CDR3 contains 15 residues. After removal of 4 bases from V and 5 bases from J, the junction contained 6 bases not matched to a gene. The CDR3 nucleotides read TGCGCCAGCAGCCGCCGGGACAGCAATAATTCACCCCTCCACTTT. Translating it yields CASSRRDSNNSPLHF.

The chain links TRBV6-5 to TRBJ2-3; D may be TRBD2 (7 bases). The V gene's germline CDR1 is MNHEY and CDR2 SVGAGI. The CDR3 length is 15 residues. The V end lost 0 bases, the J end lost 5 bases, and 12 bases lay between the germline ends. The CDR3 protein is CASSYSGGLQDTQYF. The CDR3 coding sequence is TGTGCCAGCAGTTACTCGGGGGGGCTCCAAGATACGCAGTATTTT.

V is TRBV28 and J is TRBJ2-1; 11 positions match TRBD2. The CDR3 totals 16 residues. The junction had 4 bases not matched to a gene; V was cut back by 4 bases and J by 2 bases. Germline V CDR1 and CDR2: MDHEN, SYDVKM. DNA of the CDR3: TGTGCCAGCAGTTATAGCGGGAGGGGGCCCTACAATGAGCAGTTCTTC. Amino acid sequence: CASSYSGRGPYNEQFF.

The chain employs TRBV2 and TRBJ1-2; D remains ambiguous. Trimming removed 4 bases at V and 2 bases at J, with 8 bases between. The germline CDR1 and CDR2 sequences are SNHLY and FYNNEI. This CDR3 is built from 13 residues. The CDR3 region is CASSGEANYGYTF. CDR3 DNA: TGTGCCAGCAGTGGGGAGGCAAACTATGGCTACACCTTC.

This clone was observed a few times. The CDR3 nucleotides are TGTGCCAGCTCACCAGACCAGGCAGGGCTCTATGGCTACACCTTC. Encoded protein: CASSPDQAGLYGYTF. The rearrangement links TRBV18 to TRBJ1-2, with D perhaps TRBD1 (5 bases). Germline CDR1 and CDR2: KGHSH and LQKENI. The CDR3 has 15 amino acids. V was clipped by 2 bases and J by 4 bases, with 14 bases between them.

The CDR3 nucleotides read TGTGCCAGCAGCCCCGGGACAGCAGGCTACACCTTC. Protein product: CASSPGTAGYTF. The V and J genes are TRBV11-2 and TRBJ1-2; 7 bases align to TRBD1. The CDR3 is 12 residues long. Germline V gene lookup returns CDR1 SGHAT and CDR2 FQNNGV. Trimming removed 5 bases from V and 8 bases from J; junction bases left unmatched: 5.

The V and J genes are TRBV30 and TRBJ1-1; tentative D call: TRBD1 (5 bases). Trimming removed 4 bases at V and 12 bases at J, with 15 bases between. The CDR3 consists of 11 residues. Germline V CDR1 and CDR2: GTSNPN, SVGIG (reference sequence). This CDR3 reads CAWKESGVTFF. CDR3 in DNA: TGTGCCTGGAAGGAGTCGGGGGTGACTTTCTTT.

This clone was found once. The J gene is TRBJ2-3, the V gene TRBV5-1; no clear D. Trimming removed 1 base from V and 0 bases from J, with 15 bases in between. Germline CDR1 and CDR2: SGHRS and YFSETQ. The CDR3 covers 17 residues. The CDR3 DNA is TGCGCCAGCAGCTTGAATGTCGAGCGCCCGAGCACAGATACGCAGTATTTT. Residues: CASSLNVERPSTDTQYF.

This clone turned up a few times. This chain uses TRBV2 with TRBJ1-4, with 7 bases fitting TRBD1. The CDR3 contains 14 residues. J gave up 6 bases and V 6 bases, and 7 bases lay outside the gene matches. Germline V gene lookup returns CDR1 SNHLY and CDR2 FYNNEI. The CDR3 region has the DNA TGTGCCAGCAGACTGATTCAGGGGGATGAAAAACTGTTTTTT. Translation gives CASRLIQGDEKLFF.

This clone was observed a few times. The rearrangement joins TRBV7-6 to TRBJ2-3; D is uncertain. V was shortened by 1 base and J by 2 bases, with 10 bases between the two germline ends. The CDR3 is 15 amino acids. Germline V gives CDR1 SGHVS, CDR2 FNYEAQ. The CDR3 is CASSLVAGPTDTQYF. The CDR3 DNA sequence: TGTGCCAGCAGCTTAGTGGCAGGCCCCACAGATACGCAGTATTTT.